Here is one TCR beta chain with its context. Its antigen is as yet unknown. Sequencing was performed with immunoSEQ multiplex PCR; in TCRdb, only in-frame clones are kept and a portion is missing. This sample has fewer than 90,000 clones, with 84% found just once. There are 19 residues in the CDR3. With V trimmed by 4 bases and J by 6 bases, 15 bases remained unmatched. CDR1 LGHNA and CDR2 YSLEER come from the germline V gene. This specimen comes from a study of cytomegalovirus exposure and HLA in healthy donors. Study-wide context: A subsequent analysis reported that the roughly 120 validation repertoires were produced on the same platform that had also been used for the roughly 670 first-cohort repertoires.

Study results and limitations: Reports indicated that the classifier achieved high specificity and sensitivity in diagnosing cytomegalovirus status.

Sequenced: PBMCs. The chain carries TRBV4-3 and TRBJ2-1, with TRBD2 matching 13 bases. The sequence was collected from a woman between 18 and 30 years old in good health and CMV-seropositive. CDR3 nucleotide sequence: TGCGCCAGCAGCCTTTACGGGCTTACTAGCGGGGGGGCTATCAATGAGCAGTTCTTC. It codes for CASSLYGLTSGGAINEQFF.